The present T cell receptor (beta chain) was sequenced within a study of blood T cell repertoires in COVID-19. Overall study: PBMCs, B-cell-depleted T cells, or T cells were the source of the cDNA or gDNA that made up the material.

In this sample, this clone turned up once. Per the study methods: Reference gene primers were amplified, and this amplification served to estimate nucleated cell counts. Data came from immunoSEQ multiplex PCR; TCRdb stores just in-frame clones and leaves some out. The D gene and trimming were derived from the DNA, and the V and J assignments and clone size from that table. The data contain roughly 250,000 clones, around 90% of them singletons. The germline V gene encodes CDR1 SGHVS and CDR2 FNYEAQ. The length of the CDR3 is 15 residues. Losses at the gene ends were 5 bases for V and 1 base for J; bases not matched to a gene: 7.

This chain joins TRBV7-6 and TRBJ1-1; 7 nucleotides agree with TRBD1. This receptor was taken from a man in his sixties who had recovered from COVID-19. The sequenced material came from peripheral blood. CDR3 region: CASSPLDRWNTEAFF. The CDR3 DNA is TGTGCCAGCAGCCCCTTGGACAGGTGGAACACTGAAGCTTTCTTT.